This T cell receptor beta chain was observed in a study of T-cell reconstitution after alpha-beta-depleted transplantation in children. This sample's TCRbeta library carried unique molecular identifier barcodes. One entry per CDR3 protein results from TCRdb running MiXCR on the PCR reads. The repertoire has approximately 980,000 distinct CDR3 sequences, around 30% of them found once; the top ten carry roughly 27%. Overall study findings and caveats: Several hundred expanded graft clones reportedly were the source of alpha-beta T cells about two months after transplant. Among T cells one year after transplant, newly produced cells accounted for most counts and diversity.

Germline V gene lookup returns CDR1 SGHRS and CDR2 YFSETQ. The J segment lost 7 bases and the V segment lost 3 bases, leaving 9 bases of the junction unmatched. The CDR3 has 15 residues. Comment on this clonotype: No antigen is known for it.

This TCR was recovered from a boy younger than two who had a stem cell transplant for SCID, so the T cells may come from the graft donor. Sample: PBMCs, mostly from graft donor cells, taken 360 days after TCRalphabeta/CD19-depleted stem cell transplant. This chain links TRBV5-1 with TRBJ2-2; 7 bases fit TRBD2. As DNA, the CDR3 is TGCGCCAGCAGCTCCAGCGGGGAAAGCGACGGGGAGCTGTTTTTT. Amino acid sequence: CASSSSGESDGELFF.